This T cell receptor beta chain was identified during a study of regulatory T cells. Study outcomes and limitations: In patients, unique TRB V-J pairs were restricted and V/J usage skewed, especially in Tregs. Hydrophobic residues at CDR3 positions 6 and 7 were enriched in conventional CD4+ T cells of CD3G-deficient patients.

Germline CDR1 and CDR2: SGHRS and YFSETQ. The CDR3 runs 16 residues. The V end was cut by 0 bases, the J end by 2 bases, with 13 bases between. Amplification used 52 TRBV primers and 13 TRBJ primers. Measured with immunoSEQ multiplex PCR; TCRdb has only the in-frame clones, and not every one. The table includes tens of thousands of clones, about 88% detected once. Turning to this clone: Its target is not known.

Autoimmunity was present in every CD3G-deficient patient, worse in two. Sorting split CD4+ cells into CD25-high CD127-low Tregs and CD25-low CD127-high conventional T cells. The receptor's source is a child between 10 and 17 years old with CD3G deficiency. Sequencing was performed on conventional CD4+ T cells sorted from blood. The rearrangement uses TRBV5-1 and TRBJ2-3; a weak D match, TRBD2 (6 bases). Here the CDR3 DNA reads TGCGCCAGCAGCTTGGCCATTAGCGGACACACAGATACGCAGTATTTT. Amino acids: CASSLAISGHTDTQYF.